This entry concerns a single T cell receptor beta chain. Antigen: not known. This sample was included in a study of T cell responses to AZD1222 COVID-19 vaccine. Study observations and caveats: Dominant CD4 TCR responses targeted spike regions 160-218 and 743-854. Reports say nearly half of spike-specific TCRs go after unmutated variant regions.

TCRdb's table, derived via immunoSEQ multiplex PCR, lists solely in-frame clones and lacks some. The sample has roughly 140,000 clones; approximately 88% are singletons. There are 16 residues in the CDR3. CDR1 is LGHNA and CDR2 is YSLEER in the germline V gene. The V end lost 0 bases, the J end lost 9 bases, and 18 bases lay between the germline ends. V usage is TRBV4-3 and J usage is TRBJ1-5; D remains unclear. The origin of this receptor is an adult in good health. Sequencing was performed on peripheral blood, taken on day 0 of MenACWY control vaccination. CDR3 coding DNA: TGCGCCAGCAGCCAAGAAGTCAGCAGAAGCTTAGGGCCCCAGCATTTT. This sequence encodes CASSQEVSRSLGPQHF.